The clone carrying this T cell receptor (beta chain) was observed at least ten times. The target antigen is unknown. This specimen comes from a study of T cells after yellow fever vaccination. TCRdb re-called the 5' RACE reads through MiXCR, storing one row per CDR3 protein. The sample records roughly 340,000 distinct CDR3 sequences, 8.5% to 9% being singletons. Trimming pared 2 bases from V and 2 bases from J, leaving 15 bases between. This CDR3 is built from 16 residues. Germline values: CDR1 SGHTA, CDR2 FQGNSA. Study-wide points: Weaker overall was a secondary response that nonetheless peaked faster, on day 5 versus 15. Among primary-vaccination clones, most reappeared after the booster, at approximately 96% for CD4 and 88% for CD8.

The TCR comes from a man younger than 35 who received the YFV17D yellow fever vaccine. The chain uses TRBV7-2 and TRBJ2-5; possible D gene TRBD2, 6 bases. Source: PBMCs, taken on the day of the first yellow fever vaccination. This chain's CDR3 is CASSLLRRAEQETQYF. The CDR3 nucleotides are TGTGCCAGCAGCTTATTAAGGAGGGCAGAACAAGAGACCCAGTACTTC.